Reported below is one T cell receptor beta chain. Its antigen is not yet known. No much larger clone exists at a distance of one base, and base qualities are not known. These data are taken from a study of human T cells and chemical hapten exposure (dated by TCRdb to the early 2020s). At the level of the whole study: For sensitization, 2% DPC in acetone was applied to an approximately 2 cm by approximately 2 cm area of upper inner arm skin. Patients additionally received weekly therapeutic DPC doses to the scalp throughout the approximately 22-week study period. Patch testing was done on the upper back using Finn chambers containing 0.01% DPC, and results were scored after 6 days according to International Contact Dermatitis Research Group standards. Most of the patients in the cohort were female, and the cohort covered alopecia areata with under or over 50% scalp involvement, alopecia totalis and alopecia universalis. Libraries were pooled for sequencing, and variation in per-sample TCR yields was attributed mainly to small differences in library volumes within the pool. Peripheral blood TCR repertoire changes were tracked in vivo in alopecia patients during primary and secondary sensitization to the hapten diphenylcyclopropenone (DPC). Patient blood was sampled pre-sensitization (week 0) and at 2, 6 and about 24 weeks after DPC sensitization. About 29 alopecia patients gave blood for TCR sequencing at one to four time points (pre-sensitization, 2, 6 and 24 weeks). What the research found in general, with its limitations: The number of TCRs above 1 in 1000 frequency did not change with DPC sensitization; there was no evidence of global repertoire structure alterations. Repeated subsampling changed both the strength of the expansion versus patch-test correlation and the threshold at which the correlation became significant. Because every patient had alopecia, a presumed autoimmune disease, the patients' immune response might differ from that of healthy individuals. Expanded TCRs formed significantly more large CDR3 similarity clusters than pre-sensitization or healthy control sets, consistent with antigen-driven responses. The number of PT1 expanded TCRs positively correlated with patch test score, significant at thresholds 8, 16 and 32 but not 4.

The sample's time point, from its label and the paper: patch test 1, 2 weeks after DPC sensitization. In the paper's terms, the treatment or condition label means: therapeutic diphenylcyclopropenone sensitization with weekly scalp DPC. At each patch-test visit, blood was drawn before the patch test was applied. Patients were considered eligible if aged 18 to 70, diagnosed with alopecia and deemed suitable for DPC therapy, and patients were excluded if pregnant. Total RNA was extracted from unfractionated whole blood that had been collected in Tempus Blood RNA tubes. The library was generated by RACE. This sample was sequenced with a NextSeq 500. During library preparation, unique molecular identifiers were attached to individual cDNA molecules so that TCRs could be counted in a quantitative, reproducible way. From each blood RNA sample, both TCR alpha and TCR beta chains were sequenced. On the study's bioinformatics: Samples had a median of approximately 93,000 TCRs, with a range from roughly 23,224 to 700,000. V, J and CDR3 annotation of the TCR reads was carried out using the Decombinator software suite. Every sample was subsampled to the same number of TCRs (28,000) for the PS versus PT1 abundance plots. TCRs were defined as expanded if absent before sensitization and observed at least eight times at the 2-week time point. The public reads were reanalyzed by TCRdb: fastp trimming at Q25, MiXCR alignment, in-frame beta chains only. All rows with the same CDR3 protein become a single entry with the most common DNA and genes. TCRdb's processing, not the authors', yielded these V and J calls. This sample comprises fewer than 500,000 distinct CDR3 sequences, approximately 5.1% of them detected only once. The leading ten clones occupy under 3% of the sample.

Specimen: whole blood, collected in connection with sensitization to the hapten diphenylcyclopropenone (DPC). This sequence was found in a woman aged 45-59 years with alopecia areata. Some clones in this sample may be carry-over from other donors' samples.

CDR3 loop: CAISESGVAHNEQFF. The DNA is as follows: TGTGCCATCAGTGAGTCGGGTGTCGCCCACAATGAGCAGTTCTTC. This chain joins TRBV10-3 to TRBJ2-1, with no confident D gene call. Counted from cysteine to phenylalanine, this CDR3 has 15 amino acids. Left in the record is the CDR3 DNA by itself, 45 bases read in frame from the first base. V sheds 0 bases and J sheds 5 bases, leaving 11 bases between their ends. According to the germline V gene, CDR1 reads ENHRY and CDR2 reads SYGVKD.